This T cell receptor beta chain was retrieved from a study of beta chain features in type 1 diabetes (dated by TCRdb to 2016 to 2019). Notes on the research overall: Mean age, gender distribution, total cell number and subset yield were not different between patients and healthy donors. A total of roughly 100,000,000 sorted cells were examined across all samples, and the number of cells per subset was strongly correlated with RNA yield. In the study, TCRB repertoires of sorted circulating CD4+ T cell subsets from recently diagnosed type 1 diabetes patients were compared with those of matched healthy donors. Naive and central memory subsets were obtained from all 30 or so donors, but regulatory and stem cell-like memory subsets were isolated from only 8 patients and 8 healthy donors. Findings and caveats that apply to the study as a whole: At VDJ recombination sites, type 1 diabetes patients had fewer insertions and more deleted nucleotides, which implies abnormalities in thymic rearrangement. Sequencing cDNA rather than genomic DNA could over-represent highly expressing activated cells, although activation and CD3 levels did not differ between groups. Naive, central memory and regulatory TCRB repertoires appeared to be more similar among patients than among healthy donors. PCR may preferentially amplify shorter templates, but because patient and control samples were amplified and corrected together, any resulting skew would affect both groups equally. Because the HLA sub-analyses included only small numbers of individuals, any influence of HLA type on TCRB rearrangement was left unresolved. A moderate but significant shortening of TCRB CDR3 length was observed in type 1 diabetes patients in all four CD4+ subsets.

This clone was observed a few times. Its specific antigen is unknown. No base quality information exists; no much larger clone differs at one position. The High Capacity cDNA Reverse Transcription Kit was used to reverse transcribe all of the isolated RNA, meaning that expressed TCRB transcripts were what got sequenced. Deep immunoSEQ sequencing was applied to naive, central memory and regulatory T cell samples, giving an average of roughly 3.5 million total reads per sample. Sorted cells were lysed in RLT buffer and RNA was extracted with DNase-treated RNeasy Micro or Mini kits, depending on cell number. Each cell subset was processed on its own to prevent cross-contamination, while patient and healthy donor samples were processed together. TCRB sequences were amplified from cDNA with the immunoSEQ multiplex PCR, producing 87-bp fragments spanning the CDR3 region. Sequencing of the amplicons was done on the Illumina HiSeq platform. Processing in the source paper ran as follows. PCR bias was corrected computationally using synthetic template baselines, and reads within Hamming distance 2 were collapsed, with unmergeable singletons discarded. By aligning reads against IMGT, V, D and J genes, CDR3 length, and insertions or deletions at six rearrangement sites were assigned. Within each subset, clonotype counts were normalized to sorted cell number, and only after that were true diversity and Gini coefficients computed with the tcR R package. The overlap coefficient, calculated on TCRB nucleotide sequences, was used to measure repertoire sharing. The immuneACCESS repertoire file appears here via TCRdb, limited to in-frame rearrangements. These files lack a portion of the clones; in checked studies, under half of the deficit traces to unresolved V genes, and the cause of the others is not known. Clonal size and the V and J genes are those of that table, whereas D and trimming came from the DNA. The table for this sample lists about 320,000 clones; 13% to 15% of them were counted only once. Roughly 6.7% of the sample lies in the top ten.

The CDR3 has 17 amino acids, counting the end cysteine and phenylalanine. Only CDR3 DNA remains: 51 bases, in frame from the first base. CDR1 SGHTA and CDR2 FQGNSA were looked up in the germline V gene. V sheds 5 bases and J sheds 7 bases, leaving 24 bases between their ends. Each donor gave one peripheral blood draw, averaging approximately 0.11 L, which was collected into heparinised tubes. A BD FACSAria II and a panel including CD45RO, CCR7, CD25, CD127, CD95 and CD27 were used to sort naive, central memory, regulatory and stem cell-like memory CD4+ T cells. All sorted populations exceeded 98% purity. Right away, PBMCs were isolated by Lymphoprep density gradient centrifugation and were stained directly, with no culture step. So that batch effects would be minimized, each experiment stained and sorted samples in pairs, pairing one healthy donor with one patient.

The TCR was taken from a man aged 25 to 40 in good health. Sequencing was performed on central memory CD4+ T cells from blood. Rearrangement joined TRBV7-2 to TRBJ2-1, and perhaps TRBD2 as D gene, on 6 matching bases. CDR3 loop: CASSLLGRESRRNEQFF. The sequenced DNA is TGTGCCAGCAGCCTACTAGGCCGGGAGAGCCGTCGGAATGAGCAGTTCTTC.